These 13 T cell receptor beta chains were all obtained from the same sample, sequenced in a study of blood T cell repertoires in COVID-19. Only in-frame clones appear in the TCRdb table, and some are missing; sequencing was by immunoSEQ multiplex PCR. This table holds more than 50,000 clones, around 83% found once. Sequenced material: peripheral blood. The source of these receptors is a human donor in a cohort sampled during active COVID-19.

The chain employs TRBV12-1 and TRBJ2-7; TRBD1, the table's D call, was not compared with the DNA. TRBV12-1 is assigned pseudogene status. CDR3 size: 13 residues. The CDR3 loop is CASSFQGAGEQYV. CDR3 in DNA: TGTGCCAGCAGCTTCCAGGGGGCGGGGGAGCAGTACGTC.

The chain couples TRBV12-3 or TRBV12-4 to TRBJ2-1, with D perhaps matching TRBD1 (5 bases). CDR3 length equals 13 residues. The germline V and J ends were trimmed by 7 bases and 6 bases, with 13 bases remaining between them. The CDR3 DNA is TGTGCCAGCACCATTGGGGCCGGCAATGAGCAGTTCTTC. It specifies CASTIGAGNEQFF.

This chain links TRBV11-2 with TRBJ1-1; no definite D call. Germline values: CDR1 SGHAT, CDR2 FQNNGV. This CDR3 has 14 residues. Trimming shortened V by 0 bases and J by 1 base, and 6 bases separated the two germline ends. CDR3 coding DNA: TGTGCCAGCAGCTTAGATGGCAGGAACACTGAAGCTTTCTTT. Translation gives CASSLDGRNTEAFF.

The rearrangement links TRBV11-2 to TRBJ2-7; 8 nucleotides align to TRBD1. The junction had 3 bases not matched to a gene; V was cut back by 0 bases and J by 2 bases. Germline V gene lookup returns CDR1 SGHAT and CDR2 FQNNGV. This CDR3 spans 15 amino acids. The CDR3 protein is CASSLDGTGPYEQYF. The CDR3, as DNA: TGTGCCAGCAGCTTAGATGGGACAGGACCCTACGAGCAGTACTTC.

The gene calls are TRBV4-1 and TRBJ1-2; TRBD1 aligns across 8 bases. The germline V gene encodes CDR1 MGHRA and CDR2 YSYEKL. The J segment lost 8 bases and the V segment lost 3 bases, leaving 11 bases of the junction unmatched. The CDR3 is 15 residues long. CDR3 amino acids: CASSQAQGGSGGYTF. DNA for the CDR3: TGCGCCAGCAGCCAGGCACAGGGGGGATCTGGAGGCTACACCTTC.

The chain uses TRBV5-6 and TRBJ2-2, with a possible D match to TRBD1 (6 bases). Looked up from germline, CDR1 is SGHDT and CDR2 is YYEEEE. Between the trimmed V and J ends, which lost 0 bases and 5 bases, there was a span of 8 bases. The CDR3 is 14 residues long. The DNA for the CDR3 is TGTGCCAGCAGCTTGGGTACAGGGACCGGGGAGCTGTTTTTT. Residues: CASSLGTGTGELFF.

CDR3 sequence reads: CASSLVFRGDYGYTF. The CDR3, as DNA: TGTGCCAGCAGCTTGGTCTTCAGGGGGGACTATGGCTACACCTTC. The gene calls are TRBV5-5 and TRBJ1-2; 7 bases align to TRBD1. Germline CDR1 reads SGHKS; CDR2 reads YYEKEE (reference sequence). This CDR3 contains 15 residues. After removal of 0 bases from V and 3 bases from J, the junction contained 5 bases not matched to a gene. Filled out from reference TRBV5-5 and TRBJ1-2, the complete variable domain reads DAGVTQSPTHLIKTRGQQVTLRCSPISGHKSVSWYQQVLGQGPQFIFQYYEKEERGRGNFPDRFSARQFPNYSSELNVNALLLGDSALYLCASSLVFRGDYGYTFGSGTRLTVV.

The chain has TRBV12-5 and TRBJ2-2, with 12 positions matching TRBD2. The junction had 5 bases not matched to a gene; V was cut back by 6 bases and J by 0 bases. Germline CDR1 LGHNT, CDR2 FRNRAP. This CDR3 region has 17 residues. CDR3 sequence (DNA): TGTGCTAGTGGGCTACTAGCGGGGGGAGCGAACACCGGGGAGCTGTTTTTT. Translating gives CASGLLAGGANTGELFF.

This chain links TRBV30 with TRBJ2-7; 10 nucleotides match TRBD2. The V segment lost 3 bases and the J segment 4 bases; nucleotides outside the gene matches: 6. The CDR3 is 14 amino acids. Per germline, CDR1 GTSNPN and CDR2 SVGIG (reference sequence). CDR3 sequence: CAWRHSGGRYEQYF. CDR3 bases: TGTGCCTGGAGACATAGCGGGGGGAGGTACGAGCAGTACTTC.

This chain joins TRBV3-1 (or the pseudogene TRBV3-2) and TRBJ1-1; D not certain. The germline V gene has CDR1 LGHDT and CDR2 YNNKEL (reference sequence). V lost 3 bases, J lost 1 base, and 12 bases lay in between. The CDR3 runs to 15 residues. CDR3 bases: TGTGCCAGCAGCCAGAGGGTTGGTAGGAACACTGAAGCTTTCTTT. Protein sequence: CASSQRVGRNTEAFF.

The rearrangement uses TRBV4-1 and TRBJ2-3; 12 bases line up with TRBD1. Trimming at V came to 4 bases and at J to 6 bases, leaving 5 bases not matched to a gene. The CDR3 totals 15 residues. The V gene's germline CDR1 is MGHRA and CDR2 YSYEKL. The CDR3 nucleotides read TGCGCCAGCAGCCGGGACAGGGGGCGCGTGGATACGCAGTATTTT. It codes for CASSRDRGRVDTQYF.

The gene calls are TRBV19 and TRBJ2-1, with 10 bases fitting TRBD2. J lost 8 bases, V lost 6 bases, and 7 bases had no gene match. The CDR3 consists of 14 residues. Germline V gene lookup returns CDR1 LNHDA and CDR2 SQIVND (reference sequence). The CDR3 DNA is TGTGCCAGTAGGCTTAGCGGGGGGAGAGATGAGCAGTTCTTC. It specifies CASRLSGGRDEQFF.

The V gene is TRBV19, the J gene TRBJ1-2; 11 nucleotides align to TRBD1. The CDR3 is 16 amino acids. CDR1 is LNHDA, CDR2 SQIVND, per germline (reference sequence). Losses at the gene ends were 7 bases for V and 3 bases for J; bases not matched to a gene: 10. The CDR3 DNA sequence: TGTGCCAGTACCATTGGGACAGGGGGACTAGACTATGGCTACACCTTC. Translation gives CASTIGTGGLDYGYTF.